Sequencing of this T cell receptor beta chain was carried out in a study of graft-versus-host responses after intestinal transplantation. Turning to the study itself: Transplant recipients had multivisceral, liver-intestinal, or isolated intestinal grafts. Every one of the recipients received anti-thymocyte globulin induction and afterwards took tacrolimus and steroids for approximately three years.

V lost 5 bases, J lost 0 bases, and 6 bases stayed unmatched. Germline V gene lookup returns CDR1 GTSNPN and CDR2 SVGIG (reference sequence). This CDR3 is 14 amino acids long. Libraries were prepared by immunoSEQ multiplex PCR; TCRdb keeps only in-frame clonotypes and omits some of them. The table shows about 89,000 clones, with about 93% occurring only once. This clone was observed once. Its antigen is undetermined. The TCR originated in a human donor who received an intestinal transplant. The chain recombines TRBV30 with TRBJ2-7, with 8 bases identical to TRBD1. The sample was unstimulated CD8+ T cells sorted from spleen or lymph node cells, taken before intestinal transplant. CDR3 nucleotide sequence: TGTGCCTGGGGCCAGGGGGCCCGCTCCTACGAGCAGTACTTC. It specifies CAWGQGARSYEQYF. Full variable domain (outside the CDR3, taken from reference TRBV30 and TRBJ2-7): SQTIHQWPATLVQPVGSPLSLECTVEGTSNPNLYWYRQAAGRGLQLLFYSVGIGQISSEVPQNLSASRPQDRQFILSSKKLLLSDSGFYLCAWGQGARSYEQYFGPGTRLTVT.